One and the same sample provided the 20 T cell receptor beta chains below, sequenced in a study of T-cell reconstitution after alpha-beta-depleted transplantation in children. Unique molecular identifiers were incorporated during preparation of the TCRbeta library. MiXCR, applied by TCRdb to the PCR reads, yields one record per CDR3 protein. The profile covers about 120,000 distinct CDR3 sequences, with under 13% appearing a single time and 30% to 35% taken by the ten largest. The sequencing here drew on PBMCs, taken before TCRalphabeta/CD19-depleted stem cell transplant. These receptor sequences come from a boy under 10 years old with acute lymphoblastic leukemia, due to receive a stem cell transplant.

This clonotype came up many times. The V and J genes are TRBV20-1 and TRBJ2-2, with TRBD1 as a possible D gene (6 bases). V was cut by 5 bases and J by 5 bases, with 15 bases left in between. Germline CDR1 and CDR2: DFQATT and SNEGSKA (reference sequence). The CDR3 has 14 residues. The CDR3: CSARRDTVTGELFF. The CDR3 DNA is TGCAGTGCTCGCCGGGACACCGTTACCGGGGAGCTGTTTTTT.

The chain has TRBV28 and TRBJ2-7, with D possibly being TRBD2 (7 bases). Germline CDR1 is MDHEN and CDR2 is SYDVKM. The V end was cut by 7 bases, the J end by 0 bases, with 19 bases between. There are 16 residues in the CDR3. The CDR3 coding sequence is TGTGCCAGCACCGTGGGGGGGGCATCGAGCTCCTACGAGCAGTACTTC. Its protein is CASTVGGASSSYEQYF. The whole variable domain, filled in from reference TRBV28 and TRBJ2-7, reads DVKVTQSSRYLVKRTGEKVFLECVQDMDHENMFWYRQDPGLGLRLIYFSYDVKMKEKGDIPEGYSVSREKKERFSLILESASTNQTSMYLCASTVGGASSSYEQYFGPGTRLTVT.

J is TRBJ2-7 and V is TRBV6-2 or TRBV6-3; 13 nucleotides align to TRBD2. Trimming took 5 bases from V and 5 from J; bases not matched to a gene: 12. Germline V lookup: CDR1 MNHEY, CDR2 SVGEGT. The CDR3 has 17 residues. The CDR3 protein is CASSDGTSGTIRHEQYF. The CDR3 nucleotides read TGTGCCAGCAGTGATGGGACTAGCGGGACTATCAGGCACGAGCAGTACTTC.

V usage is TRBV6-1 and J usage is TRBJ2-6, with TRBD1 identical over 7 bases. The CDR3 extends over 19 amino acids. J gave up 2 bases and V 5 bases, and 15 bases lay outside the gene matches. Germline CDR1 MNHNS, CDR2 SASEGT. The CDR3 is CASSSRTGHPEAGANVLTF. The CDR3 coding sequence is TGTGCCAGCAGTAGCAGGACAGGACATCCTGAGGCTGGGGCCAACGTCCTGACTTTC.

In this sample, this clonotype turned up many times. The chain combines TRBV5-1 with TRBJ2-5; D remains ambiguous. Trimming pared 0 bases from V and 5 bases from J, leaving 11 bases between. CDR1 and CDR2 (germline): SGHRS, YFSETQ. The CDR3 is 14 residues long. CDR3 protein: CASSLAVAMETQYF. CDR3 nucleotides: TGCGCCAGCAGCTTGGCGGTAGCAATGGAGACCCAGTACTTC.

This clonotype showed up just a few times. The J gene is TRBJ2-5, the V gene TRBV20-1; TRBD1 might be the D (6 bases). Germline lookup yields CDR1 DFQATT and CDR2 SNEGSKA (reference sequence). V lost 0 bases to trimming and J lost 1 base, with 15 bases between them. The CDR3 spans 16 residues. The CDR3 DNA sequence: TGCAGTGCTAGAGATCTTCGGAGAGGGGGCCAAGAGACCCAGTACTTC. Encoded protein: CSARDLRRGGQETQYF.

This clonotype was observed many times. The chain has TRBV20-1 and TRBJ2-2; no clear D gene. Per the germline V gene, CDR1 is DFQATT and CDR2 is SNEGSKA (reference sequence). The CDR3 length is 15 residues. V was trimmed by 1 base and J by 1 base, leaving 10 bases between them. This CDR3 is CSARVPSRNTGELFF. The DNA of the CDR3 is TGCAGTGCTAGAGTGCCCAGCAGGAACACCGGGGAGCTGTTTTTT.

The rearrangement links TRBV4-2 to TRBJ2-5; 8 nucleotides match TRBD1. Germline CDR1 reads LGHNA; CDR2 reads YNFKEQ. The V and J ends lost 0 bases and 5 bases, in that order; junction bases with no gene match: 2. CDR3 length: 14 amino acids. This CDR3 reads CASSQDAGGETQYF. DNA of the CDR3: TGTGCCAGCAGCCAAGATGCAGGGGGCGAGACCCAGTACTTC.

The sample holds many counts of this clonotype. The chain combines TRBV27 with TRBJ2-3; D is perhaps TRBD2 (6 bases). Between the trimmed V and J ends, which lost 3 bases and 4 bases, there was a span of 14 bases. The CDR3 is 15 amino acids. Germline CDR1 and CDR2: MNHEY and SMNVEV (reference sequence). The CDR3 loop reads CASSFSHSGADTQYF. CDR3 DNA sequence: TGTGCCAGCAGTTTCTCTCATAGCGGCGCAGATACGCAGTATTTT.

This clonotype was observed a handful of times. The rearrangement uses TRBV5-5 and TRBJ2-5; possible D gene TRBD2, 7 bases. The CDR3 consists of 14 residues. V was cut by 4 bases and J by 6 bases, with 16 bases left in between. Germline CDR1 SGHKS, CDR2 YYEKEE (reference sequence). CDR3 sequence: CASSPWGGLQTQYF. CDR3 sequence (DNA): TGTGCCAGCAGCCCCTGGGGGGGCTTGCAGACCCAGTACTTC.

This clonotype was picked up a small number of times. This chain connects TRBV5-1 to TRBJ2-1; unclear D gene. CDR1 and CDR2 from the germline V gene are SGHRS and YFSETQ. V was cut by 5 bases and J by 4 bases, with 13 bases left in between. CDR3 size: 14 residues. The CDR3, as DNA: TGCGCCAGCAGTTATCCCGGTCCTTACAATGAGCAGTTCTTC. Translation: CASSYPGPYNEQFF.

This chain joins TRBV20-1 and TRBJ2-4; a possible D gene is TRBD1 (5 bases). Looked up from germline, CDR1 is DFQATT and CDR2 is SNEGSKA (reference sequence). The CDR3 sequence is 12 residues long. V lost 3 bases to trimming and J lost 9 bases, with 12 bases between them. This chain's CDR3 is CSASGQGRIQYF. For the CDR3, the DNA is TGCAGTGCTAGTGGGCAGGGCCGCATTCAGTACTTC.

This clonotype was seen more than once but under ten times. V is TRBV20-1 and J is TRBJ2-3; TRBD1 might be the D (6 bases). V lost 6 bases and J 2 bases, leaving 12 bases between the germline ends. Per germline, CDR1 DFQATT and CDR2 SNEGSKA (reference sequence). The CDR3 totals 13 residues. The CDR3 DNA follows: TGCAGTGCCCCGCGACAGGTCACAGATACGCAGTATTTT. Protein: CSAPRQVTDTQYF.

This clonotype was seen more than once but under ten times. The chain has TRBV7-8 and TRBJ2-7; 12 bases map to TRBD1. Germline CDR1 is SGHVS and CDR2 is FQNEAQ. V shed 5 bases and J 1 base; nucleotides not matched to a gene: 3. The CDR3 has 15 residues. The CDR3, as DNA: TGTGCCAGCAGCAGGGGACAGGGGGCTTCCTACGAGCAGTACTTC. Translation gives CASSRGQGASYEQYF.

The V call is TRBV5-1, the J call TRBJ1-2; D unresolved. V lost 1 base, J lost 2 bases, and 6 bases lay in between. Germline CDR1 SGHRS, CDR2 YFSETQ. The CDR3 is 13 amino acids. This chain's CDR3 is CASSLNRNYGYTF. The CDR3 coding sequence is TGCGCCAGCAGCTTGAACAGAAACTATGGCTACACCTTC.

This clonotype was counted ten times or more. The DNA for the CDR3 is TGTGCCAGCAGTTTACTTGGCGGGATGGGAACCGGGGAGCTGTTTTTT. It encodes CASSLLGGMGTGELFF. The gene calls are TRBV12-3 or TRBV12-4 and TRBJ2-2; TRBD2 is a possible D gene (6 bases). This CDR3 spans 16 amino acids. V lost 2 bases and J lost 5, with 15 bases in between.

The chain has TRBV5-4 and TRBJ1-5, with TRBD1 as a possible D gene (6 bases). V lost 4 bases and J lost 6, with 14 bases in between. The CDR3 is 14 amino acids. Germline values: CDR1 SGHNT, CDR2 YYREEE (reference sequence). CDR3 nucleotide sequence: TGTGCCAGCAGCGAGGGACATGGAAGTCAGCCCCAGCATTTT. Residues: CASSEGHGSQPQHF.

The DNA of the CDR3 is TGTGCCAGCAGGCCCCTGGGGGGGGGCTACACCTTC. Its translation: CASRPLGGGYTF. The chain recombines TRBV28 with TRBJ1-2; a weak D match, TRBD1 (5 bases). The ends were cut back, 6 bases at V and 8 bases at J, with 13 bases in the middle. Germline lookup yields CDR1 MDHEN and CDR2 SYDVKM. This CDR3 has 12 amino acids.

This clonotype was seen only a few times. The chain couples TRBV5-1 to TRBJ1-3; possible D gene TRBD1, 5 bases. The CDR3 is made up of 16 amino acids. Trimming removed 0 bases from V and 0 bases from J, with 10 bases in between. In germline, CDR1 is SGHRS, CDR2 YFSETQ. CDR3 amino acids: CASSLGGGFSGNTIYF. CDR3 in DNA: TGCGCCAGCAGCTTGGGGGGGGGATTCTCTGGAAACACCATATATTTT. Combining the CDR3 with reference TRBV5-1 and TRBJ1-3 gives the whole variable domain KAGVTQTPRYLIKTRGQQVTLSCSPISGHRSVSWYQQTPGQGLQFLFEYFSETQRNKGNFPGRFSGRQFSNSRSEMNVSTLELGDSALYLCASSLGGGFSGNTIYFGEGSWLTVV.

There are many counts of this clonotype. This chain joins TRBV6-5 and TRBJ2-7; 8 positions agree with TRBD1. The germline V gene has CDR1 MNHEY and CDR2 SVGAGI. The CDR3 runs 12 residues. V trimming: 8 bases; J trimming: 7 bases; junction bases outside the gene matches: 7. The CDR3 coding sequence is TGTGCCAGCCGGACAGGGTGGGGGGAGCAGTACTTC. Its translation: CASRTGWGEQYF.